The next 29 T cell receptor beta chains were all read from a single sample in a study of T-cell reconstitution after alpha-beta-depleted transplantation in children (dated by TCRdb to the mid-2010s). Library generation was performed with PCR. Instrument used: Illumina HiSeq 2500. TCR libraries were prepared with molecular barcoding, using unique molecular identifiers to normalize TCRbeta repertoire quantification. The public reads were quality trimmed at Q25 with fastp and then assembled into clones with MiXCR by TCRdb, keeping productive beta chains. Duplicate CDR3 protein sequences are folded into a single record with the most common DNA and genes. The sample table shows approximately 99,000 distinct CDR3 sequences, and about 6.5% are seen once. The ten largest clones add up to 20% to 25% of the sample. According to the study, the label for this sample's treatment or condition signals: allogeneic hematopoietic cell transplantation with graft depleted of TCRalphabeta T cells and CD19 B cells.

The sequencing here drew on PBMCs, mostly from graft donor cells, taken 360 days after TCRalphabeta/CD19-depleted stem cell transplant. Source of these receptors: a male patient under 10 years old who had a stem cell transplant for acute lymphoblastic leukemia, so the T cells may come from the graft donor.

The rearrangement uses TRBV7-6 and TRBJ2-1; no clear D. Germline loops: CDR1 SGHVS, CDR2 FNYEAQ. CDR3 length equals 16 residues. Trimming pared 5 bases from V and 0 bases from J, leaving 14 bases between. CDR3 region: CASSLRPTSSYNEQFF. In DNA form, the CDR3 reads TGTGCCAGCAGCCTAAGACCCACCAGCTCCTACAATGAGCAGTTCTTC.

This clonotype occurred a few times. CDR3 region: CASSLADRAGSPLHF. For the CDR3, the DNA is TGTGCCAGCAGCTTAGCGGACAGGGCTGGCTCACCCCTCCACTTT. This chain connects TRBV7-6 to TRBJ1-6, with 8 bases aligning to TRBD1. CDR3 size: 15 residues. After removal of 0 bases from V and 10 bases from J, the junction contained 5 bases not matched to a gene. The germline V gene has CDR1 SGHVS and CDR2 FNYEAQ.

This clonotype occurred many times. V gene TRBV7-2 combines with J gene TRBJ2-7; D uncertain. Germline CDR1 is SGHTA and CDR2 is FQGNSA. V shed 2 bases and J shed 3 bases, with 14 bases lying between them. CDR3 length: 15 residues. CDR3 sequence (DNA): TGTGCCAGCAGCTTAATTCAGGCAGCGAACTACGAGCAGTACTTC. Amino acids: CASSLIQAANYEQYF.

In this sample, this clonotype turned up a few times. This sequence joins TRBV10-3 and TRBJ2-7; possibly TRBD1 for D (5 bases). The germline V gene has CDR1 ENHRY and CDR2 SYGVKD. Trimming took off 11 bases at V and 6 bases at J, with 20 bases between the two ends. The length of the CDR3 is 13 residues. The CDR3 spells CASGWGASREQYF. CDR3 nucleotide sequence: TGTGCCTCCGGGTGGGGCGCAAGTCGCGAGCAGTACTTC.

The table lists this clonotype with many counts. This chain uses TRBV27 with TRBJ2-7, with D possibly TRBD1 on 6 matching bases. Germline CDR1 MNHEY, CDR2 SMNVEV (reference sequence). V was trimmed by 2 bases and J by 3 bases, leaving 11 bases between them. The CDR3 spans 14 residues. CDR3 nucleotides: TGTGCCAGCAGTTTAGGGGGACAAGTCTACGAGCAGTACTTC. Encoded protein: CASSLGGQVYEQYF.

This clonotype was found many times. The V and J genes are TRBV7-9 and TRBJ2-3; D gene unclear. The CDR3 has 12 amino acids. Trimming cost V 5 bases and J 5 bases, with 8 bases left between them. Germline lookup yields CDR1 SEHNR and CDR2 FQNEAQ (reference sequence). Here the CDR3 DNA reads TGTGCCAGCAGCCTGACTGGAGATACGCAGTATTTT. Translation gives CASSLTGDTQYF. The complete variable domain, with remaining parts taken from reference TRBV7-9 and TRBJ2-3, reads DTGVSQNPRHKITKRGQNVTFRCDPISEHNRLYWYRQTLGQGPEFLTYFQNEAQLEKSRLLSDRFSAERPKGSFSTLEIQRTEQGDSAMYLCASSLTGDTQYFGPGTRLTVL.

The sample holds many counts of this clonotype. The chain joins TRBV28 to TRBJ2-4, with D maybe TRBD1 (5 bases). Germline CDR1 reads MDHEN; CDR2 reads SYDVKM. V lost 7 bases and J 1 base, leaving 14 bases between the germline ends. The CDR3 spans 15 residues. The DNA of the CDR3 is TGTGCCAGCACCCCGGACCCAGGGGCCAAAAACATTCAGTACTTC. Its translation: CASTPDPGAKNIQYF.

This clonotype was observed a few times. This sequence joins TRBV9 and TRBJ2-7, with 9 bases that match TRBD2. CDR3 length equals 13 residues. The trim removed 4 bases at V and 5 bases at J, leaving 4 bases unmatched. CDR1 is SGDLS, CDR2 YYNGEE, per germline. The CDR3 reads CASSLSGGHEQYF. In nucleotides, the CDR3 is TGTGCCAGCAGCCTTAGCGGGGGCCACGAGCAGTACTTC. Looking up the rest from reference TRBV9 and TRBJ2-7 gives the full variable domain: DSGVTQTPKHLITATGQRVTLRCSPRSGDLSVYWYQQSLDQGLQFLIQYYNGEERAKGNILERFSAQQFPDLHSELNLSSLELGDSALYFCASSLSGGHEQYFGPGTRLTVT.

CDR3 region: CASSLSSGLNEQFF. The CDR3 DNA sequence: TGTGCCAGCAGTCTCTCTAGCGGGTTGAATGAGCAGTTCTTC. The gene calls are TRBV28 and TRBJ2-1; 8 bases map to TRBD2. The CDR3 is 14 amino acids. The V segment lost 5 bases and the J segment 7 bases; nucleotides outside the gene matches: 7. Germline CDR1 and CDR2: MDHEN and SYDVKM.

This clonotype was counted many times. The chain links TRBV4-3 to TRBJ2-7; D is undetermined. V shed 1 base and J shed 4 bases, with 11 bases lying between them. The germline gives CDR1 LGHNA, CDR2 YSLEER. The CDR3 consists of 14 residues. CDR3 sequence reads: CASSQVAGRYEQYF. The CDR3 coding sequence is TGCGCCAGCAGCCAAGTGGCAGGACGGTACGAGCAGTACTTC.

This clonotype was observed at least ten times. The chain uses TRBV10-3 and TRBJ1-2, with D unclear. The V gene's germline CDR1 is ENHRY and CDR2 SYGVKD. V dropped 4 bases and J dropped 6 bases, with 24 bases sitting between them. The length of the CDR3 is 17 residues. The CDR3 DNA sequence: TGTGCCATCAGTGTGACGGTGATCTCCCCGGCTCGGGATGGCTACACCTTC. Its protein is CAISVTVISPARDGYTF.

This clonotype occurred many times. J is TRBJ2-1 and V is TRBV15; D is perhaps TRBD2 (5 bases). The CDR3 is 16 residues long. Germline-derived CDR1 and CDR2 are LNHNV and YYDKDF (reference sequence). The V and J ends lost 1 base and 2 bases respectively, with 12 bases between them. The CDR3: CATSRVRDPPYNEQFF. The CDR3 DNA reads TGTGCCACCAGCAGAGTTCGGGATCCCCCCTACAATGAGCAGTTCTTC.

This clonotype was counted ten times or more. The chain couples TRBV6-1 to TRBJ2-2, with D perhaps matching TRBD2 (6 bases). Germline CDR1 is MNHNS and CDR2 is SASEGT. CDR3 length: 12 residues. V was clipped by 5 bases and J by 7 bases, with 8 bases between them. The CDR3 protein is CASSTSSGELFF. The CDR3 DNA sequence: TGTGCCAGCAGTACTAGCAGCGGGGAGCTGTTTTTT.

This clonotype has a count of ten or more. V is TRBV5-1 and J is TRBJ2-2; the D is unclear. CDR1 and CDR2 (germline): SGHRS, YFSETQ. This CDR3 has 14 residues. V was pared by 0 bases and J by 4 bases, with 7 bases between. The CDR3, as DNA: TGCGCCAGCAGCTTGGTGACGGTCACCGGGGAGCTGTTTTTT. Amino acid sequence: CASSLVTVTGELFF.

This clonotype was counted many times. The chain has TRBV7-9 and TRBJ2-7; the match to TRBD2 covers 8 bases. Per germline, CDR1 SEHNR and CDR2 FQNEAQ (reference sequence). V trimming: 7 bases; J trimming: 5 bases; junction bases outside the gene matches: 7. This CDR3 has 13 amino acids. In DNA form, the CDR3 reads TGTGCCAGCACCGGGACTAGGAGAAACGAGCAGTACTTC. Its translation is CASTGTRRNEQYF.

This clonotype came up many times. The chain joins TRBV6-1 to TRBJ2-1, with a tentative D call TRBD2 (5 bases). V gave up 6 bases and J gave up 9 bases, with 21 bases separating them. This CDR3 has 15 residues. Germline CDR1 reads MNHNS; CDR2 reads SASEGT. The CDR3 nucleotides are TGTGCCAGCAGGATAGGAGGACTGCCTCTACGTGAGCAGTTCTTC. Encoded protein: CASRIGGLPLREQFF.

The table lists this clonotype with many counts. J is TRBJ2-7 and V is TRBV28; TRBD2 agrees at 8 bases. Per germline, CDR1 MDHEN and CDR2 SYDVKM. CDR3 length: 14 amino acids. The junction had 3 bases not matched to a gene; V was cut back by 5 bases and J by 0 bases. In DNA form, the CDR3 reads TGTGCCAGCAGTCCAGGACTAGCCTCCTACGAGCAGTACTTC. Its translation is CASSPGLASYEQYF. Full variable domain (remainder filled in from reference TRBV28 and TRBJ2-7): DVKVTQSSRYLVKRTGEKVFLECVQDMDHENMFWYRQDPGLGLRLIYFSYDVKMKEKGDIPEGYSVSREKKERFSLILESASTNQTSMYLCASSPGLASYEQYFGPGTRLTVT.

The chain has TRBV6-2 or TRBV6-3 and TRBJ2-1, with 7 positions matching TRBD2. Germline values: CDR1 MNHEY, CDR2 SVGEGT. The CDR3 contains 20 residues. V gave up 0 bases and J gave up 7 bases; unmatched junction bases: 21. The DNA of the CDR3 is TGTGCCAGCAGTTACTCAAGGAGGGTCCTAGCGGTCTCCGAGGGGAATGAGCAGTTCTTC. The encoded protein is CASSYSRRVLAVSEGNEQFF.

The genes are TRBV7-9 and TRBJ2-3; tentatively, D is TRBD1 (7 bases). The CDR3 loop spans 14 amino acids. The V end was cut by 6 bases, the J end by 3 bases, with 13 bases between. The germline CDR1 and CDR2 sequences are SEHNR and FQNEAQ (reference sequence). Here the CDR3 DNA reads TGTGCCAGCAGTCGACAGGGAGGAACAGATACGCAGTATTTT. Residues: CASSRQGGTDTQYF.

The chain has TRBV30 and TRBJ2-7; TRBD1 aligns across 9 bases. V was pared by 0 bases and J by 4 bases, with 7 bases of the junction left unmatched. The germline CDR1 and CDR2 sequences are GTSNPN and SVGIG (reference sequence). CDR3 length equals 15 residues. The CDR3 DNA is TGTGCCTGGAGTGTATGGGACAGGGTTCCATACGAGCAGTACTTC. Translating gives CAWSVWDRVPYEQYF.

V usage is TRBV7-2 and J usage is TRBJ1-5; TRBD1 matches 7 bases. Germline values: CDR1 SGHTA, CDR2 FQGNSA. There are 15 residues in the CDR3. V lost 5 bases and J lost 7; bases outside the gene matches: 11. The CDR3 is CASSQSDRASQPQHF. In DNA form, the CDR3 reads TGTGCCAGCAGCCAGTCAGACAGGGCGAGCCAGCCCCAGCATTTT.

This clonotype occurred many times. V usage is TRBV27 and J usage is TRBJ2-3; D uncertain. The germline V gene encodes CDR1 MNHEY and CDR2 SMNVEV (reference sequence). The V end was cut by 1 base, the J end by 4 bases, with 9 bases between. The CDR3 is 14 residues long. CDR3 amino acids: CASSLYAPPDTQYF. The CDR3 DNA sequence: TGTGCCAGCAGTTTATACGCCCCGCCAGATACGCAGTATTTT.

This clonotype was counted only a few times. This chain uses TRBV5-1 with TRBJ2-7, with 16 bases aligning to TRBD2. The germline CDR1 and CDR2 sequences are SGHRS and YFSETQ. After removal of 3 bases from V and 2 bases from J, the junction contained 2 bases not matched to a gene. The CDR3 runs to 16 residues. The CDR3: CASSSGTSGGAYEQYF. The CDR3 DNA reads TGCGCCAGCAGCTCGGGGACTAGCGGGGGGGCCTACGAGCAGTACTTC.

This clonotype was seen repeatedly, ten times or more. The V gene is TRBV10-2, the J gene TRBJ2-7, with 11 bases aligning to TRBD2. V shed 2 bases and J 4 bases; nucleotides not matched to a gene: 10. The CDR3 is made up of 17 amino acids. Germline-derived CDR1 and CDR2 are WSHSY and SAAADI. The CDR3 sequence is CASSEEVAGGRKYEQYF. The CDR3 nucleotides are TGCGCCAGCAGTGAGGAGGTAGCGGGGGGGCGAAAGTACGAGCAGTACTTC.

This clonotype was seen ten or more times. The rearrangement links TRBV9 to TRBJ2-2; D is tentatively TRBD1 or TRBD2 (6 bases each). V shed 0 bases and J shed 6 bases, with 12 bases lying between them. Germline lookup yields CDR1 SGDLS and CDR2 YYNGEE. This CDR3 has 15 residues. CDR3 coding DNA: TGTGCCAGCAGCGTAGGGAGGGGGTTCTCCGGGGAGCTGTTTTTT. It translates to CASSVGRGFSGELFF.

This clonotype was counted between two and nine times. The rearrangement joins TRBV27 to TRBJ2-7; a possible D gene is TRBD1 (6 bases). The CDR3 contains 14 residues. The V end lost 2 bases, the J end lost 2 bases, and 10 bases lay between the germline ends. Germline V gene sequence: CDR1 MNHEY, CDR2 SMNVEV (reference sequence). The CDR3 sequence: CASSLNAGAYEQYF. The CDR3 DNA reads as TGTGCCAGCAGTTTAAACGCAGGGGCCTACGAGCAGTACTTC.

This clonotype was recorded at least ten times. CDR3: CASSRPRDRAYEQYF. The CDR3 nucleotides are TGTGCCAGCAGCCGACCCAGGGACAGGGCCTACGAGCAGTACTTC. The chain combines TRBV7-9 with TRBJ2-7; 9 bases fit TRBD1. Trimming took 5 bases from V and 2 from J; bases not matched to a gene: 7. CDR1 SEHNR and CDR2 FQNEAQ come from the germline V gene (reference sequence). There are 15 residues in the CDR3.

This rearrangement joins TRBV7-9 to TRBJ1-2; no reliable D call. This CDR3 has 17 amino acids. Germline V gene lookup returns CDR1 SEHNR and CDR2 FQNEAQ (reference sequence). The V end was cut by 4 bases, the J end by 0 bases, with 18 bases between. This CDR3 is CASSSGRGGSANYGYTF. The DNA of the CDR3 is TGTGCCAGCAGCTCAGGCCGGGGAGGATCGGCTAACTATGGCTACACCTTC.

This clonotype was counted ten times or more. This chain links TRBV2 with TRBJ2-7; D not certain. Germline CDR1 is SNHLY and CDR2 is FYNNEI. V was pared by 6 bases and J by 1 base, with 4 bases between. CDR3 length: 11 amino acids. CDR3 region: CASRWSYEQYF. The CDR3 bases are TGTGCCAGCAGGTGGTCCTACGAGCAGTACTTC.